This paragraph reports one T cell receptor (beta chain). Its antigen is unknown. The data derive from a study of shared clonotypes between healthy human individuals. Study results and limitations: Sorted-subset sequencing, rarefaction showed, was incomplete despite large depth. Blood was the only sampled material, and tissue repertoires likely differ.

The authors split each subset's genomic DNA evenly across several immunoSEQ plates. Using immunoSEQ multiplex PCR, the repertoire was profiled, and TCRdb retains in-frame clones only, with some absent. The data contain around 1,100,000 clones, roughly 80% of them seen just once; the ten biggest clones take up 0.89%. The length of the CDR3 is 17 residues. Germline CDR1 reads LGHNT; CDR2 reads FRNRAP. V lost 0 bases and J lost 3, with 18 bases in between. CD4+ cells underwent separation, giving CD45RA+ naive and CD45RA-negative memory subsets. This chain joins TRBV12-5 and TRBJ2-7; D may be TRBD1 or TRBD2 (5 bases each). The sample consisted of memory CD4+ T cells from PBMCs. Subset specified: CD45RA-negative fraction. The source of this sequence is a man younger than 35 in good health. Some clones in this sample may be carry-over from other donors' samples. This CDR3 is CASGLVNLGESLYEQYF. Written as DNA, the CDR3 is TGTGCTAGTGGTTTGGTAAATTTGGGGGAGTCCCTCTACGAGCAGTACTTC.